This is a list of T cell receptor beta chains from one sample in a study of Ad26.COV2.S vaccination and SARS-CoV-2 variants. Assay: immunoSEQ multiplex PCR; the TCRdb copy retains only in-frame clones and omits some. The table lists more than 300,000 clones, approximately 86% of them singletons. The sample in question was peripheral blood, obtained in a trial of Ad26.COV2.S vaccine versus placebo. The receptor set was obtained from a person between 18 and 65 years old who received the Ad26.COV2.S COVID-19 vaccine or a placebo. CDR3s include the opening cysteine and the closing phenylalanine or tryptophan. Size is omitted from some rows. Given values are once, few, many or a class for expanded clones.

j_call: TRBJ2-5; v_call: TRBV5-1; clone_size: .; cdr3_aa: CASSLGTGVRQETQYF
j_call: TRBJ2-6; v_call: TRBV4-1; clone_size: .; cdr3_aa: CASSQPTASGANVLTF
j_call: TRBJ2-7; v_call: TRBV18; clone_size: .; cdr3_aa: CASSLIGLGQGDSGPYF
j_call: TRBJ1-2; v_call: TRBV5-4; clone_size: few; cdr3_aa: CASSLEQRHGYTF
j_call: TRBJ1-1; v_call: TRBV5-4; clone_size: .; cdr3_aa: CASSPVPGQAEHGEAFF
j_call: TRBJ2-1; v_call: TRBV3-1/TRBV3-2; clone_size: .; cdr3_aa: CASSHLQREQFF
j_call: TRBJ1-2; v_call: TRBV7-2; clone_size: .; cdr3_aa: CASSLGGSTQGQGYTF
j_call: TRBJ2-5; v_call: TRBV25-1; clone_size: once; cdr3_aa: CASRGHQETQYF
j_call: TRBJ1-1; v_call: TRBV4-3; clone_size: .; cdr3_aa: CASSYSMNTEAFF
j_call: TRBJ1-2; v_call: TRBV25-1; clone_size: .; cdr3_aa: CASSGLGGRDGYTF
j_call: TRBJ1-5; v_call: TRBV6-4; clone_size: .; cdr3_aa: CASSDSPNQPQHF
j_call: TRBJ1-2; v_call: TRBV7-9; clone_size: few; cdr3_aa: CASSWGTAYGYTF
j_call: TRBJ2-6; v_call: TRBV7-2; clone_size: .; cdr3_aa: CASSSRTVTGANVLTF
j_call: TRBJ2-1; v_call: TRBV4-2; clone_size: .; cdr3_aa: CASSQILAGGPQEQFF
j_call: TRBJ2-3; v_call: TRBV14; clone_size: once; cdr3_aa: CASSPLGDRADTQYF
j_call: TRBJ1-3; v_call: TRBV7-8; clone_size: once; cdr3_aa: CASSFGSGNTIYF
j_call: TRBJ2-5; v_call: TRBV24-1; clone_size: .; cdr3_aa: CATSDWDRFKETQYF
j_call: TRBJ2-3; v_call: TRBV19; clone_size: .; cdr3_aa: CASSQTAVSTDTQYF
j_call: TRBJ2-1; v_call: TRBV18; clone_size: .; cdr3_aa: CASSPSLAGDNEQFF
j_call: TRBJ2-1; v_call: TRBV27; clone_size: once; cdr3_aa: CASTRGISNNEQFF
j_call: TRBJ1-4; v_call: TRBV4-1; clone_size: .; cdr3_aa: CASSQVGSSKEKLFF
j_call: TRBJ1-4; v_call: TRBV6-1; clone_size: .; cdr3_aa: CASSEQPGTSGEKLFF
j_call: TRBJ2-5; v_call: TRBV25-1; clone_size: .; cdr3_aa: CASRLSGLKKETQYF
j_call: TRBJ1-4; v_call: TRBV5-4; clone_size: .; cdr3_aa: CASSRDGEIEKLFF
j_call: TRBJ1-1; v_call: TRBV7-9; clone_size: once; cdr3_aa: CASSSQYTEAFF
j_call: TRBJ2-3; v_call: TRBV5-1; clone_size: .; cdr3_aa: CASSSRMLGTDTQYF
j_call: TRBJ1-3; v_call: TRBV5-5; clone_size: .; cdr3_aa: CASSPRSRGNTIYF
j_call: TRBJ1-6; v_call: TRBV18; clone_size: .; cdr3_aa: CASSPRPQGNSPLHF
j_call: TRBJ2-2; v_call: TRBV7-2; clone_size: .; cdr3_aa: CASSPRGTNTGELFF
j_call: TRBJ2-3; v_call: TRBV7-9; clone_size: .; cdr3_aa: CASSFAGSSTDTQYF
j_call: TRBJ2-1; v_call: TRBV25-1; clone_size: .; cdr3_aa: CASSDYRGYNEQFF
j_call: TRBJ1-1; v_call: TRBV2; clone_size: .; cdr3_aa: CASSVVGEIAEAFF
j_call: TRBJ2-2; v_call: TRBV6-6; clone_size: .; cdr3_aa: CASRDRGRGTGELFF
j_call: TRBJ1-5; v_call: TRBV29-1; clone_size: .; cdr3_aa: CSVEETPYQPQHF
j_call: TRBJ2-1; v_call: TRBV6-2/TRBV6-3; clone_size: .; cdr3_aa: CASSYGLGRNLNEQFF
j_call: TRBJ2-5; v_call: TRBV7-2; clone_size: .; cdr3_aa: CASSQSRTAQETQYF
j_call: TRBJ1-5; v_call: TRBV18; clone_size: .; cdr3_aa: CASSRGQPGGQPQHF
j_call: TRBJ1-2; v_call: TRBV5-1; clone_size: .; cdr3_aa: CASSPEQGAHYGYTF
j_call: TRBJ1-2; v_call: TRBV5-1; clone_size: .; cdr3_aa: CASSSAGGHGYTF
j_call: TRBJ1-2; v_call: TRBV6-2/TRBV6-3; clone_size: .; cdr3_aa: CASSGWGLGIYTF
j_call: TRBJ2-1; v_call: TRBV2; clone_size: .; cdr3_aa: CASSETSVPFF
j_call: TRBJ1-6; v_call: TRBV4-1; clone_size: .; cdr3_aa: CASSQETGVYSPLHF
j_call: TRBJ1-5; v_call: TRBV5-5; clone_size: .; cdr3_aa: CASSFGGTGERPQHF
j_call: TRBJ1-1; v_call: TRBV18; clone_size: many; cdr3_aa: CASSPERIRNTEAFF
j_call: TRBJ2-2; v_call: TRBV5-1; clone_size: once; cdr3_aa: CASSLKQSTGELFF
j_call: TRBJ2-7; v_call: TRBV6-5; clone_size: .; cdr3_aa: CASSYMRGSYEQYF
j_call: TRBJ1-2; v_call: TRBV29-1; clone_size: .; cdr3_aa: CSVELGPSNYGYTF
j_call: TRBJ1-2; v_call: TRBV18; clone_size: .; cdr3_aa: CASSPRTATNYGYTF